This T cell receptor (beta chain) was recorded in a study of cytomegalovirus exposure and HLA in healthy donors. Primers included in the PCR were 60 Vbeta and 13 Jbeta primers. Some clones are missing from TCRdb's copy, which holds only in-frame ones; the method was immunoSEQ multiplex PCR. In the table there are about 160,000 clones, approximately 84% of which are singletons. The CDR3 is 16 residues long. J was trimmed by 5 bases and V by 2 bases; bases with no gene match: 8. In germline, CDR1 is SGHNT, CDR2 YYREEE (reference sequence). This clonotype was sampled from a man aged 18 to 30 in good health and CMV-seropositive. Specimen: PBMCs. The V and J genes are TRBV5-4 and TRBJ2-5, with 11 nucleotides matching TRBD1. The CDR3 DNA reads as TGTGCCAGCAGCTTCGTCGGGACAGGGGGTAAGGAGACCCAGTACTTC. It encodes CASSFVGTGGKETQYF.